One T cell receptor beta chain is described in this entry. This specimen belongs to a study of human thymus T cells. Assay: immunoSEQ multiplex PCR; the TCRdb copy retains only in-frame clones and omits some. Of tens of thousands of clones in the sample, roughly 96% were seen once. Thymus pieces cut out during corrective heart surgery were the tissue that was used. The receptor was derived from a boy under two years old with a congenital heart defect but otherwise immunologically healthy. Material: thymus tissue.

CDR3 in amino acids: CASSEARAGAYEQYF. CDR3 DNA: TGTGCCAGCAGTGAAGCGAGGGCTGGGGCCTACGAGCAGTACTTC. V is TRBV6-1 and J is TRBJ2-7; tentative D call: TRBD2 (5 bases). There are 15 residues in the CDR3. The V gene's germline CDR1 is MNHNS and CDR2 SASEGT. The V and J ends lost 0 bases and 2 bases respectively, with 11 bases between them.